What follows are 19 T cell receptor beta chains derived from one specimen sequenced in a study of cytomegalovirus exposure and HLA in healthy donors. The PCR ran on 60 Vbeta and 13 Jbeta primers. The data were produced by immunoSEQ multiplex PCR, yet TCRdb's version contains in-frame clones alone and is incomplete. This sample has roughly 140,000 clones, with about 64% found just once. The sequencing sample was made of PBMCs. The receptors shown here come from a young woman in good health and CMV-seropositive.

This chain joins TRBV30 and TRBJ2-7; 8 bases align to TRBD1. This CDR3 spans 16 amino acids. The germline V gene has CDR1 GTSNPN and CDR2 SVGIG (reference sequence). The V and J ends lost 4 bases and 1 base, in that order; junction bases with no gene match: 12. The DNA of the CDR3 is TGTGCCTGGACAATGGGGTGGGGGACAGGATCCTACGAGCAGTACTTC. This sequence encodes CAWTMGWGTGSYEQYF.

This clone was observed a handful of times. V usage is TRBV2 and J usage is TRBJ1-3; possibly TRBD1 for D (6 bases). CDR1 is SNHLY, CDR2 FYNNEI, per germline. Trimming took off 4 bases at V and 0 bases at J, with 25 bases between the two ends. This CDR3 is 20 amino acids long. CDR3 sequence (DNA): TGTGCCAGCAGTGTAGAAAAATTCCGGGACATACGAAACTCTGGAAACACCATATATTTT. It translates to CASSVEKFRDIRNSGNTIYF.

Concerning this clone: Other DNA sequences in the sample encode the same CDR3. The chain couples TRBV10-3 to TRBJ2-1; unclear D gene. The CDR3 covers 12 residues. CDR1 is ENHRY, CDR2 SYGVKD, per germline. Trimming shortened V by 0 bases and J by 8 bases, and 5 bases separated the two germline ends. The CDR3 sequence: CAISESSDEQFF. CDR3 bases: TGTGCCATCAGTGAGTCCAGTGATGAGCAGTTCTTC.

This clone has just a few counts. This chain joins TRBV4-1 and TRBJ2-7, with a tentative D call TRBD2 (6 bases). Between the trimmed V and J ends, which lost 7 bases and 4 bases, there was a span of 17 bases. The CDR3 runs to 14 residues. Per the germline V gene, CDR1 is MGHRA and CDR2 is YSYEKL. The CDR3 protein is CASTAGPEGYEQYF. Here the CDR3 DNA reads TGCGCCAGCACGGCGGGACCCGAGGGTTACGAGCAGTACTTC.

The V gene is TRBV13, the J gene TRBJ2-3, with 8 bases that match TRBD2. The junction had 9 bases not matched to a gene; V was cut back by 4 bases and J by 6 bases. The germline gives CDR1 PRHDT, CDR2 FYEKMQ (reference sequence). The CDR3 is 15 amino acids. CDR3 protein: CASSSERERRDTQYF. The CDR3 bases are TGTGCCAGCAGCTCCGAGCGGGAGCGTCGGGATACGCAGTATTTT. Looking up the rest from reference TRBV13 and TRBJ2-3 gives the full variable domain: AAGVIQSPRHLIKEKRETATLKCYPIPRHDTVYWYQQGPGQDPQFLISFYEKMQSDKGSIPDRFSAQQFSDYHSELNMSSLELGDSALYFCASSSERERRDTQYFGPGTRLTVL.

The J gene is TRBJ2-2, the V gene TRBV4-2, with D possibly TRBD2 on 5 matching bases. The length of the CDR3 is 16 residues. V was pared by 3 bases and J by 9 bases, with 20 bases between. Germline loops: CDR1 LGHNA, CDR2 YNFKEQ. CDR3 in DNA: TGTGCCAGCAGCCAGGCCCCTAGCCCCTTTTCCAGGGAGCTGTTTTTT. Protein product: CASSQAPSPFSRELFF.

In its sample, this clone was seen a few times. The CDR3 sequence is CASSLSIQGNTEAFF. The CDR3 DNA is TGTGCCAGCAGTTTATCGATACAGGGGAACACTGAAGCTTTCTTT. The chain joins TRBV27 to TRBJ1-1, with D possibly TRBD1 on 6 matching bases. The germline gives CDR1 MNHEY, CDR2 SMNVEV (reference sequence). V gave up 0 bases and J gave up 1 base, with 9 bases separating them. The CDR3 runs 15 residues.

This clone has just a few counts. This chain connects TRBV6-5 to TRBJ1-1, with a tentative D call TRBD1 (6 bases). Trimming removed 0 bases at V and 4 bases at J, with 15 bases between. Looked up from germline, CDR1 is MNHEY and CDR2 is SVGAGI. The CDR3 extends over 16 amino acids. CDR3 loop: CASSYSLGARGTEAFF. CDR3 DNA sequence: TGTGCCAGCAGTTACTCCTTGGGGGCAAGGGGCACTGAAGCTTTCTTT.

J is TRBJ2-7 and V is TRBV6-5; 8 positions match TRBD1. This CDR3 is 13 amino acids long. J was trimmed by 6 bases and V by 6 bases; bases with no gene match: 7. The V gene's germline CDR1 is MNHEY and CDR2 SVGAGI. DNA for the CDR3: TGTGCCAGCAGCTCCGACAGGGGAGGCGAGCAGTACTTC. Residues: CASSSDRGGEQYF.

The rearrangement links TRBV15 to TRBJ1-5; D is unresolved. Germline CDR1 is LNHNV and CDR2 is YYDKDF (reference sequence). Trimming took 4 bases from V and 6 from J, leaving 19 bases between them. There are 16 residues in the CDR3. This chain's CDR3 is CATSIGMGREGQPQHF. Written as DNA, the CDR3 is TGTGCCACCAGCATAGGTATGGGGAGAGAGGGTCAGCCCCAGCATTTT.

The V gene is TRBV13, the J gene TRBJ2-7; the D gene is possibly TRBD2 (6 bases). The CDR3 is 16 residues long. Germline CDR1 PRHDT, CDR2 FYEKMQ (reference sequence). Trimming pared 0 bases from V and 1 base from J, leaving 13 bases between. CDR3 sequence reads: CASSLGRAAGSYEQYF. In DNA form, the CDR3 reads TGTGCCAGCAGCTTAGGCCGGGCTGCGGGATCCTACGAGCAGTACTTC.

On this clone: This CDR3 fails to terminate in the conserved phenylalanine or tryptophan, so it likely reflects a read error. The DNA is omitted, as the CDR3 cannot be located on it reliably, and the CDR3 follows TCRdb's listing. The chain uses TRBV5-8 and TRBJ1-4; the table's D call, TRBD1, was not checked against the DNA. The CDR3 adds up to 12 amino acids, both ends counted. CDR1 and CDR2 (germline): SGHTS, YDEGEE. CDR3 region: CASSLDTGQAFR.

The rearrangement joins TRBV5-1 to TRBJ1-5, with 8 bases that match TRBD1. There are 15 residues in the CDR3. CDR1 SGHRS and CDR2 YFSETQ come from the germline V gene. With V trimmed by 5 bases and J by 4 bases, 8 bases remained unmatched. The CDR3 sequence: CASRPGQGENQPQHF. In DNA, the CDR3 is TGCGCCAGCAGGCCAGGACAGGGAGAGAATCAGCCCCAGCATTTT.

The chain has TRBV30 and TRBJ2-3; 16 bases are a match to TRBD2. The CDR3 has 15 residues. Germline lookup yields CDR1 GTSNPN and CDR2 SVGIG (reference sequence). The V and J ends lost 7 bases and 3 bases, in that order; junction bases with no gene match: 4. The CDR3 coding sequence is TGTGCCTCACCGGGACTAGCGGGGGGGACAGATACGCAGTATTTT. Its protein is CASPGLAGGTDTQYF.

The rearrangement uses TRBV5-1 and TRBJ2-5; no reliable D call. The end of the DNA fits TRBJ2-7 better, so the J call may be wrong. There are 14 residues in the CDR3. CDR1 is SGHRS and CDR2 is YFSETQ in the germline V gene. CDR3 protein: CASSLGAVPYEQYF. The CDR3 DNA sequence: TGCGCCAGCAGCTTGGGCGCGGTTCCCTACGAGCAGTACTTC.

The genes are TRBV10-1 and TRBJ2-7; 15 bases are a match to TRBD2. The CDR3 totals 16 residues. Germline V CDR1 and CDR2: WNHNN, SYGVQD (reference sequence). The trim removed 2 bases at V and 6 bases at J, leaving 5 bases unmatched. The CDR3 protein is CASSEGLAGGPREQYF. The DNA of the CDR3 is TGCGCCAGCAGTGAGGGACTAGCGGGAGGGCCCCGCGAGCAGTACTTC.

J is TRBJ2-1 and V is TRBV27, with TRBD1 identical over 7 bases. Germline V CDR1 and CDR2: MNHEY, SMNVEV (reference sequence). The CDR3 length is 15 residues. J was trimmed by 2 bases and V by 5 bases; bases with no gene match: 6. CDR3 loop: CASSKDRDAYNEQFF. In nucleotides, the CDR3 is TGTGCCAGCAGTAAAGACAGGGACGCCTACAATGAGCAGTTCTTC.

The chain recombines TRBV28 with TRBJ1-2; 7 bases are shared with TRBD1. This CDR3 has 13 residues. Germline CDR1 MDHEN, CDR2 SYDVKM. The V and J ends lost 2 bases and 6 bases, in that order; junction bases with no gene match: 3. The CDR3 region has the DNA TGTGCCAGCAGTTTAGGACAGGCCGATGGCTACACCTTC. Its protein product is CASSLGQADGYTF.

The chain combines TRBV4-1 with TRBJ2-7; D gene uncertain. Germline CDR1 MGHRA, CDR2 YSYEKL. The CDR3 totals 15 residues. Trimming removed 4 bases at V and 0 bases at J, with 13 bases between. The CDR3 region is CASSREVVGSYEQYF. In nucleotides, the CDR3 is TGCGCCAGCAGCCGAGAAGTAGTTGGCTCCTACGAGCAGTACTTC.